This T cell receptor beta chain is drawn from a study of breast tumors, draining lymph nodes, adjacent tissues. Overall study findings and caveats: Compared with basal-like, luminal-like tumors shared significantly more repertoire with nontumor tissue. Tumors had less TCR diversity than lymph nodes, more than nontumor tissue.

This CDR3 is 14 amino acids long. Trimming stripped 0 bases from V and 6 bases from J, with 12 bases between. In germline, CDR1 is SGDLS, CDR2 YYNGEE. MiXCR, applied by TCRdb to the multiplex PCR reads, yields one record per CDR3 protein. The data hold some 66,000 distinct CDR3 sequences, with roughly 57% observed a single time. In this sample, this clonotype turned up many times. The antigen is undetermined. Material: breast tumor tissue. The origin of this receptor is a female donor with breast cancer. Some clones in this sample may be carry-over from other donors' samples. V and J are TRBV9 and TRBJ1-2; D possibly corresponds to TRBD1 (5 bases). The CDR3 region is CASSVDGGVDGYTF. The CDR3 coding sequence is TGTGCCAGCAGCGTAGACGGGGGAGTCGATGGCTACACCTTC.